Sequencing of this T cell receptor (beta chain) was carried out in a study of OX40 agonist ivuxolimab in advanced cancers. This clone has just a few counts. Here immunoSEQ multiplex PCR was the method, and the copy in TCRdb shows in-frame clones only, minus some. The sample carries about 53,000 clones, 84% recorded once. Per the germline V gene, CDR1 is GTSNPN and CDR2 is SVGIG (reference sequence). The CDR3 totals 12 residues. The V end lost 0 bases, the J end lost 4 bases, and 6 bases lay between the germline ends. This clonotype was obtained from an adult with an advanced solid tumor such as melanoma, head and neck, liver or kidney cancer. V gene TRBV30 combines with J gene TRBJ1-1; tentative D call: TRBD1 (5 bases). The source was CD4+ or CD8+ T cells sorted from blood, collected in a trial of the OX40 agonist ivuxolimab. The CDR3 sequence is CAWSVGGTEAFF. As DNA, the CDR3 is TGTGCCTGGAGTGTGGGGGGCACTGAAGCTTTCTTT.